This T cell receptor (beta chain) was observed in a study of blood T cells in healthy people across ages. General study findings and limits: Total diversity from one million sequenced T cells was likely underestimated.

It was with a sample-barcoded 5' primer and a J-beta primer mix that a second PCR of roughly 7 to 12 cycles was run. TCRdb independently ran MiXCR on the 5' RACE reads; one entry per CDR3 protein. The data contain hundreds of thousands of distinct CDR3 sequences, more than 50% of them singletons. Only a few counts were recorded for this clonotype. Antigen specificity is unknown. V was trimmed by 3 bases and J by 4 bases, leaving 11 bases between them. Germline assignment: CDR1 SQVTM and CDR2 ANQGSEA. This CDR3 comprises 13 residues. Those donating, healthy Caucasian individuals from Russia, were aged roughly 6 to 100. Extracted total RNA amounted to at least 6 micrograms for each sample.

Sequencing used blood. The receptor's source is a man aged 35-49 years in good health. The chain employs TRBV29-1 and TRBJ2-3; D remains ambiguous. The CDR3 loop is CSVDLVVSDTQYF. The CDR3 bases are TGCAGCGTTGATTTGGTGGTTTCAGATACGCAGTATTTT.